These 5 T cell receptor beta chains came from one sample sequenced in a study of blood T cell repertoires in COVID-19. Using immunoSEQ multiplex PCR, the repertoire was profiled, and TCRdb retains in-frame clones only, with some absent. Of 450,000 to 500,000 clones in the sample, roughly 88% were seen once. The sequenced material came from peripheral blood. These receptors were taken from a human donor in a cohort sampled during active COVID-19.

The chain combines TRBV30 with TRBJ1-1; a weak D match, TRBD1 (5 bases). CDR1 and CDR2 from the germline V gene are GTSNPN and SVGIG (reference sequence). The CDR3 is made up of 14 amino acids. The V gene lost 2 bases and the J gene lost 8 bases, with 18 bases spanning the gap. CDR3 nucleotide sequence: TGTGCCTGGAGTCCCGGGGGATGGGACGCCGAAGCTTTCTTT. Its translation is CAWSPGGWDAEAFF.

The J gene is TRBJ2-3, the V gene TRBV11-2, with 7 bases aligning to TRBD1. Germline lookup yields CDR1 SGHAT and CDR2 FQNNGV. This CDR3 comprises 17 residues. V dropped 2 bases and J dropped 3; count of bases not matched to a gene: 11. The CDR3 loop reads CASSLTRGQAITDTQYF. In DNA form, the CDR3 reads TGTGCCAGCAGCTTAACCCGTGGACAGGCCATTACAGATACGCAGTATTTT.

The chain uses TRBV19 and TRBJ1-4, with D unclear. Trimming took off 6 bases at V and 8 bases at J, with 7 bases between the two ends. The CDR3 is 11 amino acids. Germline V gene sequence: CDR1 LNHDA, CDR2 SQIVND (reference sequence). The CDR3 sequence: CASREAEKLFF. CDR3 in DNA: TGTGCCAGTAGGGAAGCGGAAAAACTGTTTTTT.

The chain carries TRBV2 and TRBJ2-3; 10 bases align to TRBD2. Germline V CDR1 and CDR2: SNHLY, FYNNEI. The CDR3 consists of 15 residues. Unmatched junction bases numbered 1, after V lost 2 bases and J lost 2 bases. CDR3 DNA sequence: TGTGCCAGCAGTGAACTAGCGGGGGTCACAGATACGCAGTATTTT. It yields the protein CASSELAGVTDTQYF. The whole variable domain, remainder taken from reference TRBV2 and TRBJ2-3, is EPEVTQTPSHQVTQMGQEVILRCVPISNHLYFYWYRQILGQKVEFLVSFYNNEISEKSEIFDDQFSVERPDGSNFTLKIRSTKLEDSAMYFCASSELAGVTDTQYFGPGTRLTVL.

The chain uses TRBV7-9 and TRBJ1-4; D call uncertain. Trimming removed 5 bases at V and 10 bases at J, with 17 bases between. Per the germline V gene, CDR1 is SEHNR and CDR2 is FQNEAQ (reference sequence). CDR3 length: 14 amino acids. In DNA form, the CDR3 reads TGTGCCAGCAGCCTGACGGCGACCGGCGGAAAACTGTTTTTT. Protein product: CASSLTATGGKLFF.